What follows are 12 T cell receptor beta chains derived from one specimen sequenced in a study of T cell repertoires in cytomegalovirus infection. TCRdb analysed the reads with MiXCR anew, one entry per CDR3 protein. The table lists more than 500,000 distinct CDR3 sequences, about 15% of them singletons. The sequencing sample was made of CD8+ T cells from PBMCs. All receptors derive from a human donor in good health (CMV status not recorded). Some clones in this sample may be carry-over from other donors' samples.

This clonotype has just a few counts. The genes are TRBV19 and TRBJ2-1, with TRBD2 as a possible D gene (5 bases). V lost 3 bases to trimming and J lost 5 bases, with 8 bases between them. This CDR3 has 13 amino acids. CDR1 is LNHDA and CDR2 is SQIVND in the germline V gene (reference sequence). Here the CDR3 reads CASSMWGDNEQFF. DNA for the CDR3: TGTGCCAGTAGTATGTGGGGAGACAATGAGCAGTTCTTC.

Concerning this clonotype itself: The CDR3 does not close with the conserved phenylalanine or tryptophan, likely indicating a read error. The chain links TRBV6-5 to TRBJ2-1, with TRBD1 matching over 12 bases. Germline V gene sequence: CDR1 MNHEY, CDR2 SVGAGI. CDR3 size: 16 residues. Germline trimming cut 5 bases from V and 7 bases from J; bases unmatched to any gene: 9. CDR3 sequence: CASSHHRDRGLNEQFY. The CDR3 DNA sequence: TGTGCCAGCAGTCACCACCGGGACAGGGGGCTAAATGAGCAGTTCTAC.

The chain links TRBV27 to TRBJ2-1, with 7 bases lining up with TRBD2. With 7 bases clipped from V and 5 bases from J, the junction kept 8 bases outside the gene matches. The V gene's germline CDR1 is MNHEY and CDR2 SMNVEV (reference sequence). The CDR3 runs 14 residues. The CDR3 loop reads CASNPSGIDNEQFF. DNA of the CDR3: TGTGCCAGCAACCCAAGCGGGATTGACAATGAGCAGTTCTTC.

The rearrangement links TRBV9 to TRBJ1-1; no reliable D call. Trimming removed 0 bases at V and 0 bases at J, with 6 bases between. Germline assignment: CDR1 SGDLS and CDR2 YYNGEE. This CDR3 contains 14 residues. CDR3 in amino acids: CASSVGYMNTEAFF. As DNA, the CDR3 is TGTGCCAGCAGCGTAGGGTACATGAACACTGAAGCTTTCTTT.

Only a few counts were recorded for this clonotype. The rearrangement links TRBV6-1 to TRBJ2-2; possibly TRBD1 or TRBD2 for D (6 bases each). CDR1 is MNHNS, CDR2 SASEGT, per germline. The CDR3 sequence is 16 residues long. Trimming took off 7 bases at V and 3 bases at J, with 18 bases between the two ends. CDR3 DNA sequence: TGTGCCAGCATAGACGGGGGCAAACCCTACACCGGGGAGCTGTTTTTT. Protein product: CASIDGGKPYTGELFF.

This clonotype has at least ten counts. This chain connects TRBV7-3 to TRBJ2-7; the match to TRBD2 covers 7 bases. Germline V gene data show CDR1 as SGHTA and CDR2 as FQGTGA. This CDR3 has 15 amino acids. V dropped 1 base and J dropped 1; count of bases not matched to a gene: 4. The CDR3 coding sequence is TGTGCCAGCAGCTTAAACCCAGCGGGGTCCTACGAGCAGTACTTC. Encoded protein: CASSLNPAGSYEQYF.

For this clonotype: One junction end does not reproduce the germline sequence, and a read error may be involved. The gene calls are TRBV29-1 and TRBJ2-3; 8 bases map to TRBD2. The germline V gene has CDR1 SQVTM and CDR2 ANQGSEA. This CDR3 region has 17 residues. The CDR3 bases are TGCAGCGTTGTAACGCGGGAGGAAAACTATAGCACAGATATGCAGTATTTT. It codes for CSVVTREENYSTDMQYF.

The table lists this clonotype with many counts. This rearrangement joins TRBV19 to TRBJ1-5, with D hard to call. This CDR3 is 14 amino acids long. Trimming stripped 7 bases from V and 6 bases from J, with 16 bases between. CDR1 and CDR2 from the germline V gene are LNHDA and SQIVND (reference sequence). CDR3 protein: CASNSEARSQPQHF. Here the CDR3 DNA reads TGTGCCAGTAATTCGGAGGCGAGGAGTCAGCCCCAGCATTTT.

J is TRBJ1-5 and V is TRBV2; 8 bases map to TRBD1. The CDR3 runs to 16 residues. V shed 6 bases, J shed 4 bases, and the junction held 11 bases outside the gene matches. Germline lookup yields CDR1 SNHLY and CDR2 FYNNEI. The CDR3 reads CASREASGGSNQPQHF. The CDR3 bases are TGTGCCAGCAGAGAGGCGTCAGGGGGCAGTAATCAGCCCCAGCATTTT.

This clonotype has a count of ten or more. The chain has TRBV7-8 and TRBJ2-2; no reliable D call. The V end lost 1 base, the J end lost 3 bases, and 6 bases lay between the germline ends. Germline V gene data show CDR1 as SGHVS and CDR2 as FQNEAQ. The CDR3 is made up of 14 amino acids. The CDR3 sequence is CASSLGLDTGELFF. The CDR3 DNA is TGTGCCAGCAGCTTAGGGCTGGACACCGGGGAGCTGTTTTTT.

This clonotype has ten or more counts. The CDR3 sequence: CASTSTSGSVNTGELFF. DNA of the CDR3: TGTGCCAGCACCTCGACTAGCGGGAGCGTGAACACCGGGGAGCTGTTTTTT. This rearrangement joins TRBV7-9 to TRBJ2-2; 12 positions match TRBD2. The CDR3 is made up of 17 amino acids. V lost 7 bases, J lost 1 base, and 7 bases stayed unmatched. Per germline, CDR1 SEHNR and CDR2 FQNEAQ (reference sequence).

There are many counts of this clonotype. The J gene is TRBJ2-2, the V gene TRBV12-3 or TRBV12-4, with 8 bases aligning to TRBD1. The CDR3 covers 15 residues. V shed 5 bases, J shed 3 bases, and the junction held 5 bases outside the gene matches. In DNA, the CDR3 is TGTGCCAGCAGTGACACAGGGGGGCACACCGGGGAGCTGTTTTTT. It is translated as CASSDTGGHTGELFF.